This TCR beta chain came from a study of blood T cell repertoires in COVID-19. CDR3 length: 14 amino acids. V lost 2 bases to trimming and J lost 3 bases; unmatched junction nucleotides: 3. Germline-derived CDR1 and CDR2 are SGHAT and FQNNGV. Profiling relied on immunoSEQ multiplex PCR, and the TCRdb table lists in-frame clones only, not all of them. The sample yields under 250,000 clones, 86% seen once. The receptor's source is a woman aged 55 to 70 who had recovered from COVID-19. J is TRBJ1-2 and V is TRBV11-2; the match to TRBD1 covers 7 bases. Input material: peripheral blood. CDR3 DNA: TGTGCCAGCAGCTTATTCGACAGGGACTATGGCTACACCTTC. Its protein is CASSLFDRDYGYTF.